These 25 T cell receptor beta chains were sequenced from one sample in a study of monozygotic twins with inflammatory bowel disease. Each CDR3 protein gets one entry in TCRdb, which reprocessed the 5' RACE reads and gives no DNA. The listing records 150,000 to 200,000 distinct CDR3 sequences. Sequenced input: blood. These receptors were collected from a human donor with ulcerative colitis or Crohn's disease, or a healthy co-twin of an affected twin (not recorded which).

The V gene is TRBV19, the J gene TRBJ2-5; checking the TCRdb D call of TRBD2 is not possible without DNA. The CDR3 consists of 16 residues. CDR1 is LNHDA and CDR2 is SQIVND in the germline V gene (reference sequence). CDR3 in amino acids: CASSKLFGSDVETQYF.

This chain uses TRBV11-2 with TRBJ2-2. This CDR3 has 15 amino acids. CDR1 is SGHAT and CDR2 is FQNNGV in the germline V gene. CDR3 protein: CASSLRLGDTGELFF.

The genes are TRBV24-1 and TRBJ1-2; TCRdb designates TRBD1, a call that cannot be tested without DNA. Germline CDR1 is KGHDR and CDR2 is SFDVKD. The length of the CDR3 is 15 residues. The CDR3 protein is CATSETGKGNYGYTF.

The chain joins TRBV15 to TRBJ2-5; the TCRdb call, TRBD1, lacks DNA for checking. This CDR3 is built from 15 residues. Germline V CDR1 and CDR2: LNHNV, YYDKDF (reference sequence). The CDR3 spells CATSRDDRGRETQYF.

The chain has TRBV15 and TRBJ2-1. The CDR3 has 16 amino acids. Germline lookup yields CDR1 LNHNV and CDR2 YYDKDF (reference sequence). CDR3 region: CATSRDPGGSYNEQFF.

This chain uses TRBV28 with TRBJ1-2; TCRdb outputs TRBD1, but without DNA this stays unchecked. Germline values: CDR1 MDHEN, CDR2 SYDVKM. The CDR3 runs to 14 residues. Here the CDR3 reads CASSFKPQGPSYTF.

This chain joins TRBV7-6 and TRBJ2-2; the TCRdb D gene call, TRBD2, has no DNA to confirm it. Germline V lookup: CDR1 SGHVS, CDR2 FNYEAQ. The CDR3 length is 16 residues. The chain's CDR3 is CASRFLDLAGTAELFF.

The rearrangement joins TRBV5-1 to TRBJ2-1; TCRdb's assignment of TRBD2 cannot be checked, as there is no DNA. CDR1 is SGHRS, CDR2 YFSETQ, per germline. There are 15 residues in the CDR3. The CDR3 sequence is CASSPTRGENNEQFF.

The V call is TRBV24-1, the J call TRBJ2-1; there is no DNA to check the TCRdb D call of TRBD2. The length of the CDR3 is 16 residues. Per the germline V gene, CDR1 is KGHDR and CDR2 is SFDVKD. This CDR3 reads CATSDMGLAKNNEQFF.

The chain has TRBV9 and TRBJ1-5; TCRdb's D call, TRBD1, is unchecked because there is no DNA. The CDR3 length is 14 residues. Germline V gene lookup returns CDR1 SGDLS and CDR2 YYNGEE. The CDR3 reads CASSNRDTNQPQHF.

This chain connects TRBV3-1 to TRBJ1-5; TCRdb gives TRBD1 as the D gene, but with no DNA this cannot be confirmed. The CDR3 spans 14 residues. Germline V CDR1 and CDR2: LGHDT, YNNKEL (reference sequence). CDR3 sequence reads: CASSQALRGQPQHF.

The chain joins TRBV28 to TRBJ1-5; the TCRdb D gene call, TRBD1, has no DNA to confirm it. Per germline, CDR1 MDHEN and CDR2 SYDVKM. The CDR3 is made up of 14 amino acids. CDR3 amino acids: CASRTGGSNQPQHF. Full variable domain (outside the CDR3, taken from reference TRBV28 and TRBJ1-5): DVKVTQSSRYLVKRTGEKVFLECVQDMDHENMFWYRQDPGLGLRLIYFSYDVKMKEKGDIPEGYSVSREKKERFSLILESASTNQTSMYLCASRTGGSNQPQHFGDGTRLSIL.

CDR3 residues: CASTTREFSYNEQFF. This chain uses TRBV6-1 with TRBJ2-1; TCRdb calls TRBD1, which cannot be checked without DNA. Germline V gene sequence: CDR1 MNHNS, CDR2 SASEGT. This CDR3 is built from 15 residues.

The gene calls are TRBV5-4 and TRBJ2-1; TCRdb designates TRBD2, a call that cannot be tested without DNA. The CDR3 is 16 residues long. The germline CDR1 and CDR2 sequences are SGHNT and YYREEE (reference sequence). The CDR3 spells CASSLEAGGRYNEQFF.

J is TRBJ2-3 and V is TRBV5-1; the TRBD2 assignment by TCRdb is unverifiable without DNA. The germline gives CDR1 SGHRS, CDR2 YFSETQ. This CDR3 has 17 residues. The CDR3 loop is CASSPGLADRHTDTQYF.

This sequence joins TRBV14 and TRBJ2-3; TCRdb names TRBD2, which stays unverified in the absence of DNA. The germline gives CDR1 SGHDN, CDR2 FVKESK. CDR3 length equals 12 residues. The CDR3 reads CASSPETSTQYF.

This chain joins TRBV5-1 and TRBJ2-1. CDR3 length: 13 residues. Germline CDR1 and CDR2: SGHRS and YFSETQ. This chain's CDR3 is CASSLTSYNEQFF.

The V and J genes are TRBV5-1 and TRBJ1-1. CDR3 size: 15 residues. CDR1 and CDR2 from the germline V gene are SGHRS and YFSETQ. The CDR3: CASSLAEGRNTEAFF. The full variable domain, with the rest looked up from reference TRBV5-1 and TRBJ1-1, is KAGVTQTPRYLIKTRGQQVTLSCSPISGHRSVSWYQQTPGQGLQFLFEYFSETQRNKGNFPGRFSGRQFSNSRSEMNVSTLELGDSALYLCASSLAEGRNTEAFFGQGTRLTVV.

The chain is built from TRBV18 and TRBJ2-4; TCRdb indicates TRBD1, and absent DNA this call remains unverified. The CDR3 totals 18 residues. Germline values: CDR1 KGHSH, CDR2 LQKENI. The CDR3 spells CASLPFPGQAVAKNIQYF.

V and J are TRBV14 and TRBJ2-7. This CDR3 has 11 residues. Per the germline V gene, CDR1 is SGHDN and CDR2 is FVKESK. The CDR3 reads CASSQVYEQYF.

This chain joins TRBV19 and TRBJ1-5. The CDR3 has 16 amino acids. Germline CDR1 reads LNHDA; CDR2 reads SQIVND (reference sequence). CDR3 amino acids: CASSIWSVYSNQPQHF.

CDR3 region: CASSFRADSSTEAFF. The chain uses TRBV28 and TRBJ1-1. Germline V CDR1 and CDR2: MDHEN, SYDVKM. There are 15 residues in the CDR3.

This rearrangement joins TRBV5-1 to TRBJ2-5; TCRdb indicates TRBD2, and absent DNA this call remains unverified. The CDR3 sequence is 16 residues long. In germline, CDR1 is SGHRS, CDR2 YFSETQ. CDR3 region: CASSLVTSGSGETQYF.

The rearrangement uses TRBV28 and TRBJ2-5; as DNA is missing, the TRBD2 call by TCRdb cannot be tested. Per germline, CDR1 MDHEN and CDR2 SYDVKM. There are 15 residues in the CDR3. CDR3: CASRPAGTYQETQYF.

This chain connects TRBV12-5 to TRBJ2-2; the D call from TCRdb, TRBD2, cannot be confirmed without DNA. The CDR3 extends over 19 amino acids. Germline assignment: CDR1 LGHNT and CDR2 FRNRAP. This CDR3 reads CASGWTSLGRALFIGELFF.